Below are 10 T cell receptor beta chains sequenced from a single sample in a study of post-analysis software for immune sequencing data. Overall study results and limits: The study found TRBV5-6, TRBV5-1 and TRBV20-1 among about 5 TRBV segments more frequent in patients than controls.

Prepared libraries of TCR beta cDNA carried unique molecular identifiers. TCRdb called the PCR reads again in MiXCR, with one record for every CDR3 protein. The sample has 380,000 or so distinct CDR3 sequences; about a third are singletons. Antigen specificity for these receptors is unknown. The sequenced sample was blood. The source is a girl aged 5-17 years with multiple sclerosis.

Only a few counts were recorded for this clonotype. V gene TRBV4-1 combines with J gene TRBJ1-2; the match to TRBD1 covers 10 bases. V lost 6 bases to trimming and J lost 2 bases; unmatched junction nucleotides: 9. Germline values: CDR1 MGHRA, CDR2 YSYEKL. This CDR3 has 16 residues. The chain's CDR3 is CASSQPTGGKNYGYTF. Here the CDR3 DNA reads TGCGCCAGCAGTCAACCGACAGGGGGCAAAAACTATGGCTACACCTTC.

The chain carries TRBV27 and TRBJ2-5, with D uncertain. This CDR3 is built from 15 residues. The V gene lost 5 bases and the J gene lost 1 base, with 14 bases spanning the gap. Per the germline V gene, CDR1 is MNHEY and CDR2 is SMNVEV (reference sequence). CDR3 nucleotides: TGTGCCAGCAGTCCCTCAGCGAGGAGCCAAGAGACCCAGTACTTC. Amino acid sequence: CASSPSARSQETQYF.

The chain carries TRBV4-2 and TRBJ2-5; 7 nucleotides agree with TRBD1. Per germline, CDR1 LGHNA and CDR2 YNFKEQ. The CDR3 covers 17 residues. With V trimmed by 0 bases and J by 5 bases, 12 bases remained unmatched. The CDR3 sequence: CASSQDKTGTEGETQYF. The CDR3 coding sequence is TGTGCCAGCAGCCAAGACAAAACCGGGACAGAAGGGGAGACCCAGTACTTC.

The CDR3 loop reads CASSPNRVRFDTQYF. In DNA form, the CDR3 reads TGTGCCAGCAGCCCGAACAGGGTTAGGTTCGATACGCAGTATTTT. J is TRBJ2-3 and V is TRBV14; D perhaps matches TRBD1 (6 bases). This CDR3 spans 15 amino acids. The ends were cut back, 4 bases at V and 6 bases at J, with 17 bases in the middle. Germline V gives CDR1 SGHDN, CDR2 FVKESK.

The V gene is TRBV21-1, the J gene TRBJ2-1; no DNA check was done on the table's D call, TRBD2. TRBV21-1 is a known pseudogene. This CDR3 has 15 residues. The CDR3 is CASRPSGGAINEQFF. The CDR3 DNA reads TGTGCCAGCAGACCTAGCGGGGGGGCAATCAATGAGCAGTTCTTC.

This clonotype occurred a few times. The rearrangement joins TRBV3-1 to TRBJ2-4; 9 nucleotides align to TRBD1. The V gene end was trimmed by 5 bases and the J gene end by 1 base; junction bases not matched to a gene: 12. The CDR3 loop spans 18 amino acids. Germline V gene sequence: CDR1 LGHDT, CDR2 YNNKEL (reference sequence). The CDR3 DNA reads TGTGCCAGCAGCGTGACAGGGGGTAGACGCTCTGCCAAAAACATTCAGTACTTC. Its translation is CASSVTGGRRSAKNIQYF.

The count of this clonotype is one. The chain recombines TRBV5-1 with TRBJ1-2; D uncertain. CDR3 length: 15 amino acids. Trimming pared 2 bases from V and 7 bases from J, leaving 18 bases between. CDR1 is SGHRS, CDR2 YFSETQ, per germline. Written as DNA, the CDR3 is TGCGCCAGCAGCTTCTCGGACGGGGTCGGCGGTGGCTACACCTTC. Translated: CASSFSDGVGGGYTF. Supplemented by reference TRBV5-1 and TRBJ1-2, the full variable domain reads KAGVTQTPRYLIKTRGQQVTLSCSPISGHRSVSWYQQTPGQGLQFLFEYFSETQRNKGNFPGRFSGRQFSNSRSEMNVSTLELGDSALYLCASSFSDGVGGGYTFGSGTRLTVV.

In its sample, this clonotype was seen a few times. The rearrangement uses TRBV20-1 and TRBJ2-3; TRBD2 aligns across 11 bases. V lost 2 bases to trimming and J lost 0 bases; unmatched junction nucleotides: 7. The CDR3 has 17 residues. CDR1 is DFQATT and CDR2 is SNEGSKA in the germline V gene (reference sequence). The CDR3 reads CSARLAGGHVSTDTQYF. The CDR3 bases are TGCAGTGCTAGACTAGCGGGGGGACACGTAAGCACAGATACGCAGTATTTT.

This clonotype was seen only a few times. This chain connects TRBV20-1 to TRBJ2-5, with a weak D call TRBD2 (6 bases). Trimming cost V 2 bases and J 2 bases, with 9 bases left between them. The CDR3 covers 13 residues. CDR1 and CDR2 (germline): DFQATT, SNEGSKA (reference sequence). In DNA form, the CDR3 reads TGCAGTGCTAGAACTAGCCGACAAGAGACCCAGTACTTC. It encodes CSARTSRQETQYF.

This clonotype turned up a few times. A much larger clone lies a single base off, so this may be a read error. The genes are TRBV12-3 or TRBV12-4 and TRBJ2-7; tentatively, D is TRBD1 (5 bases). The CDR3 totals 14 residues. Here the CDR3 reads CASGLQARSYEQYF. DNA for the CDR3: TGTGCCAGCGGTTTACAGGCCCGCTCCTACGAGCAGTACTTC.